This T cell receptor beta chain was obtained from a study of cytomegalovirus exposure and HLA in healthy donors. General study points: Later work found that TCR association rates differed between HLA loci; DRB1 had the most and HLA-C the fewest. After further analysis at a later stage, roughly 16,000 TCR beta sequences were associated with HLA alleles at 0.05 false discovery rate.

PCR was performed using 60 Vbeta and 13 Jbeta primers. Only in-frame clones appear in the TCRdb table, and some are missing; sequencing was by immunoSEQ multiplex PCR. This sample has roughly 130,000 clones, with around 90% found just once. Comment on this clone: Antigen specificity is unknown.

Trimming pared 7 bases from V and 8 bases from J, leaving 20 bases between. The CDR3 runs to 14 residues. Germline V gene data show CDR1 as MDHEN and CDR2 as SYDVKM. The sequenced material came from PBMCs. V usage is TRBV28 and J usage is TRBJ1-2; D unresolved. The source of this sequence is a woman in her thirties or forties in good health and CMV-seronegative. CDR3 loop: CASTIGQAGGGYTF. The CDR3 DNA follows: TGTGCCAGCACTATTGGGCAGGCAGGAGGAGGCTACACCTTC.